The 18 T cell receptor beta chains reported below all come from one sample, sequenced in a study of cytomegalovirus exposure and HLA in healthy donors. Here immunoSEQ multiplex PCR was the method, and the copy in TCRdb shows in-frame clones only, minus some. The sample includes 150,000 to 200,000 clones, more than 65% seen only once; the top ten take 2.5% to 3%. Sequencing was performed on PBMCs. These receptor sequences come from a woman under 30 in good health and CMV-seropositive.

The J gene is TRBJ2-1, the V gene TRBV4-1; D unclear. This CDR3 has 13 amino acids. Germline CDR1 and CDR2: MGHRA and YSYEKL. V was pared by 0 bases and J by 3 bases, with 3 bases between. The CDR3 protein is CASSQDYYNEQFF. In DNA, the CDR3 is TGCGCCAGCAGCCAAGATTACTACAATGAGCAGTTCTTC.

This chain joins TRBV11-2 and TRBJ2-2; TRBD2 matches 11 bases. The junction had 7 bases not matched to a gene; V was cut back by 4 bases and J by 6 bases. In germline, CDR1 is SGHAT, CDR2 FQNNGV. This CDR3 comprises 16 residues. CDR3 loop: CASSYRTSGPPGELFF. The CDR3 coding sequence is TGTGCCAGCAGCTACAGGACTAGCGGGCCGCCCGGGGAGCTGTTTTTT.

The chain carries TRBV5-8 and TRBJ1-5, with a possible D match to TRBD1 (6 bases). Looked up from germline, CDR1 is SGHTS and CDR2 is YDEGEE. V was clipped by 4 bases and J by 6 bases, with 14 bases between them. CDR3 length equals 14 residues. CDR3 in amino acids: CASSARDTVQPQHF. CDR3 DNA sequence: TGTGCCAGCAGCGCCCGGGACACGGTTCAGCCCCAGCATTTT. Together with reference TRBV5-8 and TRBJ1-5, the CDR3 gives the full variable domain: EAGVTQSPTHLIKTRGQQATLRCSPISGHTSVYWYQQALGLGLQFLLWYDEGEERNRGNFPPRFSGRQFPNYSSELNVNALELEDSALYLCASSARDTVQPQHFGDGTRLSIL.

The chain combines TRBV18 with TRBJ1-6, with TRBD1 as a possible D gene (6 bases). Looked up from germline, CDR1 is KGHSH and CDR2 is LQKENI. The CDR3 consists of 15 residues. Deletions cut 3 bases from V and 7 bases from J, with 13 bases between. The CDR3 DNA sequence: TGTGCCAGCTCACCGTCCTCGGGGGGCAATTCACCCCTCCACTTT. Its translation is CASSPSSGGNSPLHF.

V and J are TRBV6-1 and TRBJ2-7, with 10 bases that match TRBD2. CDR1 MNHNS and CDR2 SASEGT come from the germline V gene. The junction had 11 bases not matched to a gene; V was cut back by 1 base and J by 2 bases. CDR3 length: 18 residues. The CDR3 is CASSEGRLAGAGTYEQYF. CDR3 nucleotide sequence: TGTGCCAGCAGTGAAGGGAGGCTAGCGGGGGCCGGCACCTACGAGCAGTACTTC.

This sequence joins TRBV21-1 and TRBJ1-6; TRBD1, the table's D call, lacks a check against the DNA. TRBV21-1 corresponds to a pseudogene. There are 15 residues in the CDR3. The CDR3 loop reads CASSIRDRIYSPLHF. CDR3 bases: TGTGCCAGCAGCATCCGGGACAGGATTTATTCACCCCTCCACTTT.

The V call is TRBV5-1, the J call TRBJ1-2; 11 bases are shared with TRBD1. The V and J ends lost 4 bases and 7 bases, in that order; junction bases with no gene match: 3. Germline V gene lookup returns CDR1 SGHRS and CDR2 YFSETQ. This CDR3 has 13 residues. CDR3 residues: CASSSGTGGGYTF. The CDR3 DNA is TGCGCCAGCAGCAGCGGGACAGGGGGTGGCTACACCTTC.

The chain has TRBV7-9 and TRBJ1-6; TRBD1 agrees at 8 bases. The CDR3 sequence is 16 residues long. Losses at the gene ends were 6 bases for V and 7 bases for J; bases not matched to a gene: 11. Per germline, CDR1 SEHNR and CDR2 FQNEAQ (reference sequence). In DNA, the CDR3 is TGTGCCAGCAGTCAAGGGGCGGGACAGGAGAATTCACCCCTCCACTTT. The encoded protein is CASSQGAGQENSPLHF.

The J gene is TRBJ2-7, the V gene TRBV5-1, with D unclear. Trimming took 5 bases from V and 0 from J, leaving 6 bases between them. In germline, CDR1 is SGHRS, CDR2 YFSETQ. The CDR3 is 12 residues long. CDR3 loop: CASRANSYEQYF. CDR3 coding DNA: TGCGCCAGCAGAGCCAACTCCTACGAGCAGTACTTC.

This chain uses TRBV11-2 with TRBJ1-1; maybe TRBD1 (6 bases). Germline V CDR1 and CDR2: SGHAT, FQNNGV. The CDR3 consists of 15 residues. Trimming took off 2 bases at V and 0 bases at J, with 10 bases between the two ends. CDR3 region: CASSLPRGMNTEAFF. CDR3 DNA: TGTGCCAGCAGCTTACCCAGGGGCATGAACACTGAAGCTTTCTTT.

The chain carries TRBV6-6 and TRBJ1-5, with TRBD1 matching over 7 bases. V trimming: 5 bases; J trimming: 0 bases; junction bases outside the gene matches: 4. The germline V gene has CDR1 MNHNY and CDR2 SVGAGI (reference sequence). This CDR3 is built from 15 residues. The CDR3 DNA sequence: TGTGCCAGCAGTCGGACAGGAGATAGCAATCAGCCCCAGCATTTT. Protein product: CASSRTGDSNQPQHF.

The genes are TRBV3-1 (or the pseudogene TRBV3-2) and TRBJ1-1, with TRBD1 matching over 8 bases. From germline, CDR1 is LGHDT and CDR2 YNNKEL (reference sequence). CDR3 size: 8 residues. The DNA for the CDR3 is TGTGCTCACGGGACAGGTTTCTTT. Translated: CAHGTGFF.

This sequence joins TRBV5-1 and TRBJ2-3; D may be TRBD1 (5 bases). The CDR3 runs to 14 residues. From germline, CDR1 is SGHRS and CDR2 YFSETQ. The V gene lost 0 bases and the J gene lost 1 base, with 6 bases spanning the gap. In DNA, the CDR3 is TGCGCCAGCAGCTTGGGGGGCGGCACAGATACGCAGTATTTT. It specifies CASSLGGGTDTQYF.

The V call is TRBV2, the J call TRBJ1-3; the D gene is possibly TRBD1 (5 bases). CDR3 length: 15 amino acids. CDR1 is SNHLY and CDR2 is FYNNEI in the germline V gene. V was pared by 7 bases and J by 1 base, with 14 bases between. The CDR3 nucleotides are TGTGCCAGCACTGGCGGAGGGGCTTCTGGAAACACCATATATTTT. Translated: CASTGGGASGNTIYF.

The CDR3 protein is CASSEGNRPRGEKLFF. CDR3 nucleotides: TGTGCCAGCAGCGAGGGGAACCGACCCCGGGGGGAAAAACTGTTTTTT. The chain combines TRBV7-8 with TRBJ1-4; D perhaps matches TRBD1 (5 bases). The CDR3 runs to 16 residues. Per the germline V gene, CDR1 is SGHVS and CDR2 is FQNEAQ. V was trimmed by 5 bases and J by 8 bases, leaving 21 bases between them.

V is TRBV7-3 and J is TRBJ2-7; the match to TRBD1 covers 12 bases. V was clipped by 7 bases and J by 4 bases; unmatched bases: 20. The CDR3 is made up of 19 amino acids. CDR1 is SGHTA, CDR2 FQGTGA, per germline. CDR3 nucleotide sequence: TGTGCCAGCAATGACCGGGACAGGGGGCTTTCCCGCACCTCATACGAGCAGTACTTC. Encoded protein: CASNDRDRGLSRTSYEQYF.

The chain links TRBV5-4 to TRBJ2-1, with unresolved D. The germline V gene encodes CDR1 SGHNT and CDR2 YYREEE (reference sequence). The germline V and J ends were trimmed by 1 base and 7 bases, with 3 bases remaining between them. This CDR3 has 11 residues. This chain's CDR3 is CASSLQNEQFF. CDR3 nucleotides: TGTGCCAGCAGCTTGCAAAATGAGCAGTTCTTC. The full variable domain, completed using reference TRBV5-4 and TRBJ2-1, is ETGVTQSPTHLIKTRGQQVTLRCSSQSGHNTVSWYQQALGQGPQFIFQYYREEENGRGNFPPRFSGLQFPNYSSELNVNALELDDSALYLCASSLQNEQFFGPGTRLTVL.

This clone has just one count. V is TRBV4-2 and J is TRBJ1-2, with D maybe TRBD1 (5 bases). V lost 4 bases to trimming and J lost 0 bases, with 12 bases between them. This CDR3 region has 15 residues. Germline V gene sequence: CDR1 LGHNA, CDR2 YNFKEQ. The CDR3 DNA sequence: TGTGCCAGCAGCCCCGGACAAGTTGCTAACTATGGCTACACCTTC. It specifies CASSPGQVANYGYTF.